The present T cell receptor (beta chain) was sequenced within a study of cytomegalovirus exposure and HLA in healthy donors. Findings of the study overall: An analysis that came later showed most CMV-associated TCR beta chains appearing HLA-restricted.

This PCR relied on a set of 60 Vbeta primers and 13 Jbeta primers. The table came from immunoSEQ multiplex PCR; TCRdb's copy has only in-frame clones and leaves some out. The data contain more than 95,000 clones, over 60% of them singletons. To note about this clone: Its antigen is undetermined.

The source is a woman aged 40 to 50 in good health and CMV-seropositive. Source material: PBMCs.

The CDR3 nucleotides are TGTGCCAGCAGTTTCGGGACAGGGGCCTACGAGCAGTACTTC. Translation gives CASSFGTGAYEQYF. The V call is TRBV27, the J call TRBJ2-5; TRBD1 matches at 10 bases. The DNA end favors TRBJ2-7, so the J call may be wrong. Germline CDR1 MNHEY, CDR2 SMNVEV (reference sequence). The CDR3 sequence is 14 residues long.